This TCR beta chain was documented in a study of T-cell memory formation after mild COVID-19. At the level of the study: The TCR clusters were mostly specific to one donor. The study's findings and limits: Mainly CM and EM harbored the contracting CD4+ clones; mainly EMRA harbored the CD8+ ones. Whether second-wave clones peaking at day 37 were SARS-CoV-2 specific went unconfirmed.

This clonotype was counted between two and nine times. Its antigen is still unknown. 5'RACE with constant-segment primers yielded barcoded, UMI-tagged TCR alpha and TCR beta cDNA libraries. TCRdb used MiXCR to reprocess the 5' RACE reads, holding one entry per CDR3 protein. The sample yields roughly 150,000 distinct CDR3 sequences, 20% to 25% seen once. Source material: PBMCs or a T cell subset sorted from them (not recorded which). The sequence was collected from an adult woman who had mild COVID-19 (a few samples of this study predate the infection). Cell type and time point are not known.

The CDR3 DNA sequence: TGCAGTGCAGCAGATCGGGACAGGGGCTATGGCTACACCTTC. Amino acids: CSAADRDRGYGYTF. This sequence joins TRBV20-1 and TRBJ1-2; TRBD1 aligns across 10 bases. Trimming removed 6 bases from V and 4 bases from J; junction bases left unmatched: 8. Per germline, CDR1 DFQATT and CDR2 SNEGSKA (reference sequence). The CDR3 extends over 14 amino acids.